This T cell receptor beta chain was recovered during a study of blood T cells in healthy people across ages. Findings and limits, study-wide: In long-lived donors, naive CD4+ cell counts and diversity exceeded those of aged donors. Diversity estimates drawn from one million T cells were deemed underestimates.

V lost 0 bases, J lost 2 bases, and 16 bases lay in between. This CDR3 is 16 amino acids long. Germline lookup yields CDR1 DFQATT and CDR2 SNEGSKA (reference sequence). A J-beta primer mix and a sample-barcoded 5' primer were used in a second PCR of roughly 6 to 12 cycles. Every cDNA molecule bore a tag from a template-switch adaptor containing 12 random nucleotides. A single record per CDR3 protein comes from TCRdb applying MiXCR to the 5' RACE reads. This table has approximately 940,000 distinct CDR3 sequences, roughly 43% appearing once. As regards this clonotype: What it binds is unknown.

The clonotype was recovered from a man aged 25-45 years in good health. The chain employs TRBV20-1 and TRBJ1-1; D is ambiguous. Sequencing was done on a sample of blood. In DNA, the CDR3 is TGCAGTGCTAGAGAGGAACTGGTTCGGGTAAACACTGAAGCTTTCTTT. Translated, it gives CSAREELVRVNTEAFF.